This passage covers 8 T cell receptor beta chains from one sample sequenced in a study of CD8 T cells in ankylosing spondylitis (dated by TCRdb to 2016 to 2017). The library was produced with 5' RACE. The run used an Illumina HiSeq 2500. TCRdb cleaned the public reads at Q25 with fastp, built clones with MiXCR and kept in-frame beta chains. Every CDR3 protein is listed once, alongside the most common genes and DNA of its rows. The table for this sample lists around 53,000 distinct CDR3 sequences; 6.5% to 9% of them were counted only once. Over 6.5% of the sample is taken by the ten largest. Sequenced: blood, either unsorted or a sorted T cell fraction (not recorded which). All receptors derive from a female donor with ankylosing spondylitis or in good health (not recorded which).

The V and J genes are TRBV7-3 and TRBJ1-2; TRBD1 agrees at 8 bases. The ends lost 1 base at V and 8 bases at J; junction bases unmatched: 6. The CDR3 runs 14 residues. Germline loops: CDR1 SGHTA, CDR2 FQGTGA. Here the CDR3 reads CASSLSQGARGYTF. The CDR3 coding sequence is TGTGCCAGCAGCTTAAGCCAGGGGGCTCGAGGCTACACCTTC.

At least ten counts were recorded for this clonotype. This chain joins TRBV20-1 and TRBJ1-6, with 7 bases lining up with TRBD1. The germline V gene encodes CDR1 DFQATT and CDR2 SNEGSKA (reference sequence). The junction had 8 bases not matched to a gene; V was cut back by 5 bases and J by 7 bases. The CDR3 has 14 residues. The CDR3 DNA follows: TGCAGTGCTTCAAGACAGGGCGACAATTCACCCCTCCACTTT. It codes for CSASRQGDNSPLHF.

V gene TRBV5-4 combines with J gene TRBJ2-1; 7 bases align to TRBD1. The CDR3 spans 15 residues. V gave up 2 bases and J gave up 1 base; unmatched junction bases: 3. The germline CDR1 and CDR2 sequences are SGHNT and YYREEE (reference sequence). The CDR3 loop reads CASSLSTGSYNEQFF. The CDR3 DNA reads TGTGCCAGCAGCTTATCGACAGGGTCCTACAATGAGCAGTTCTTC.

The rearrangement uses TRBV5-6 and TRBJ2-1; D possibly uses TRBD1 or TRBD2 (5 bases each). With 1 base removed from V and 10 bases from J, the gap between germline ends came to 9 bases. From germline, CDR1 is SGHDT and CDR2 YYEEEE. The CDR3 has 12 residues. The chain's CDR3 is CASSLFEGEQFF. The DNA of the CDR3 is TGTGCCAGCAGCTTGTTCGAGGGGGAGCAGTTCTTC.

This clonotype occurred many times. This chain connects TRBV12-3 or TRBV12-4 to TRBJ2-6, with D unresolved. This CDR3 is built from 13 residues. Trimming stripped 7 bases from V and 5 bases from J, with 9 bases between. CDR3 nucleotides: TGTGCCAGCACCTCCCGCTGGGCCAACGTCCTGACTTTC. This translates into CASTSRWANVLTF.

This clonotype was picked up many times. The V call is TRBV29-1, the J call TRBJ2-4; possibly TRBD2 for D (5 bases). Germline V lookup: CDR1 SQVTM, CDR2 ANQGSEA. This CDR3 is built from 15 residues. V dropped 3 bases and J dropped 0 bases, with 12 bases sitting between them. The CDR3 sequence: CSVERVTIAKNIQYF. Written as DNA, the CDR3 is TGCAGCGTTGAGAGGGTGACAATAGCCAAAAACATTCAGTACTTC.

A few counts support this clonotype. The genes are TRBV5-5 and TRBJ1-5; a weak D match, TRBD1 (5 bases). V was trimmed by 4 bases and J by 5 bases, leaving 16 bases between them. The CDR3 runs to 15 residues. Germline V CDR1 and CDR2: SGHKS, YYEKEE (reference sequence). CDR3 DNA sequence: TGTGCCAGCAGCCTATCCGGGGCCCGCGATCAGCCCCAGCATTTT. It yields the protein CASSLSGARDQPQHF. Drawing the rest from reference TRBV5-5 and TRBJ1-5, the complete variable domain is DAGVTQSPTHLIKTRGQQVTLRCSPISGHKSVSWYQQVLGQGPQFIFQYYEKEERGRGNFPDRFSARQFPNYSSELNVNALLLGDSALYLCASSLSGARDQPQHFGDGTRLSIL.

This clonotype showed up many times. The gene calls are TRBV28 and TRBJ1-2, with D uncertain. V lost 2 bases, J lost 1 base, and 5 bases lay in between. Germline CDR1 is MDHEN and CDR2 is SYDVKM. This CDR3 comprises 13 residues. CDR3 coding DNA: TGTGCCAGCAGTTTACGGGTTAACTATGGCTACACCTTC. This encodes CASSLRVNYGYTF.